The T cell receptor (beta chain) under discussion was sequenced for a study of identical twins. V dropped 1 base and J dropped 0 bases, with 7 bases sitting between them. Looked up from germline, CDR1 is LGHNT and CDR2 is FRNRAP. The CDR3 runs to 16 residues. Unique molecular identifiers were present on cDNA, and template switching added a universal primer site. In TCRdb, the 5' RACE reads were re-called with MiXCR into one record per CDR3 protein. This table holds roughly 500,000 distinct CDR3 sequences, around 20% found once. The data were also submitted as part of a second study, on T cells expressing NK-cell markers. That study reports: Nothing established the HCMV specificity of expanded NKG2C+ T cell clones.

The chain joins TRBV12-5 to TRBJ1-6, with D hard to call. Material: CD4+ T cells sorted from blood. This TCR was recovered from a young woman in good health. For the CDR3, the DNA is TGTGCTAGTGGTTTGGAACGGGCCTCCTATAATTCACCCCTCCACTTT. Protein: CASGLERASYNSPLHF.